This record concerns one T cell receptor beta chain sequence. In the original workflow: Reference gene primer amplification yielded estimated nucleated cell counts. Using immunoSEQ multiplex PCR, the repertoire was profiled, and TCRdb retains in-frame clones only, with some absent. The V and J calls and clone size are taken from that table; D and trimming were inferred from the DNA. The table lists 89,000 or so clones, under 85% of them singletons. This CDR3 contains 17 residues. Trimming cost V 6 bases and J 0 bases; bases outside gene matches: 13. Germline CDR1 SQVTM, CDR2 ANQGSEA. This record comes from a study of blood T cell repertoires in COVID-19. Overall study: The United States, Italy and Spain provided the acute and convalescent COVID-19 samples. In each case, the material was cDNA or gDNA derived from T cells, B-cell-depleted T cells, or PBMCs.

The V and J genes are TRBV29-1 and TRBJ1-3; 8 bases agree with TRBD1. Sequences were obtained from peripheral blood. The TCR comes from a human donor in a cohort sampled during active COVID-19. CDR3 sequence (DNA): TGCAGCGTAGGATTTAGGGGTCAGGGGGCCTCTGGAAACACCATATATTTT. Translating gives CSVGFRGQGASGNTIYF.